The 24 T cell receptor beta chains below were found in one sample sequenced in a study of T cell changes during pregnancy in multiple sclerosis (dated by TCRdb to between 2018 and 2021). Library preparation employed the immunoSEQ multiplex PCR assay. This immuneACCESS table, as held by TCRdb, lists in-frame sequences with V and J called but not all clones. Of the missing ones, under half trace to an unresolved V gene in checked studies; the others have no known cause. The sample profile shows about 46,000 clones; about 90% of them were found once. 9% of the sample is in the top ten clones. Sequences were derived from CD8+ T cells from peripheral blood mononuclear cells, sampled after pregnancy. These receptors were obtained from a female donor with multiple sclerosis, enrolled in a pregnancy study.

J is TRBJ2-7 and V is TRBV13, with TRBD2 matching 13 bases. Germline CDR1 and CDR2: PRHDT and FYEKMQ (reference sequence). The CDR3 is made up of 15 amino acids. The V segment lost 5 bases and the J segment 4 bases; nucleotides outside the gene matches: 5. CDR3 sequence: CASSRGTSGEYEQYF. The DNA of the CDR3 is TGTGCCAGCAGCCGCGGGACTAGCGGGGAATACGAGCAGTACTTC.

V usage is TRBV6-6 and J usage is TRBJ2-7, with D unresolved. This CDR3 has 14 residues. The V gene's germline CDR1 is MNHNY and CDR2 SVGAGI (reference sequence). Trimming pared 5 bases from V and 0 bases from J, leaving 11 bases between. The CDR3 sequence is CASSPSTYSYEQYF. CDR3 nucleotides: TGTGCCAGCAGTCCCTCCACATACTCCTACGAGCAGTACTTC.

This rearrangement joins TRBV14 to TRBJ2-7; 10 nucleotides align to TRBD1. This CDR3 is built from 14 residues. V gave up 4 bases and J gave up 2 bases; unmatched junction bases: 2. Germline V lookup: CDR1 SGHDN, CDR2 FVKESK. The CDR3 DNA is TGTGCCAGCAGCCCCGACAGGGGGCCCTACGAGCAGTACTTC. Protein sequence: CASSPDRGPYEQYF.

The CDR3 DNA reads TGTGCCAGCAGTCAAGAACCACGGAGCACAGATACGCAGTATTTT. Protein: CASSQEPRSTDTQYF. The rearrangement joins TRBV6-4 to TRBJ2-3; D is unclear. With 5 bases removed from V and 0 bases from J, the gap between germline ends came to 12 bases. The CDR3 is 15 residues long. Germline CDR1 reads MRHNA; CDR2 reads SNTAGT.

The CDR3 is CASSSTGANVLTF. The DNA of the CDR3 is TGTGCCAGCAGCTCAACTGGGGCCAACGTCCTGACTTTC. This rearrangement joins TRBV13 to TRBJ2-6; D remains unclear. Germline values: CDR1 PRHDT, CDR2 FYEKMQ (reference sequence). V lost 4 bases, J lost 2 bases, and 3 bases lay in between. The CDR3 is made up of 13 amino acids.

The chain couples TRBV4-2 to TRBJ2-3; 9 bases align to TRBD2. V lost 2 bases to trimming and J lost 0 bases; unmatched junction nucleotides: 9. The CDR3 consists of 18 residues. The germline V gene has CDR1 LGHNA and CDR2 YNFKEQ. This chain's CDR3 is CASSQRVASGNSTDTQYF. The CDR3 nucleotides read TGTGCCAGCAGCCAAAGAGTCGCTAGCGGGAATAGCACAGATACGCAGTATTTT.

The sample holds one count of this clone. This chain connects TRBV9 to TRBJ1-1, with D perhaps matching TRBD1 (5 bases). The CDR3 length is 15 residues. CDR1 SGDLS and CDR2 YYNGEE come from the germline V gene. Trimming pared 0 bases from V and 0 bases from J, leaving 9 bases between. The CDR3: CASSVVPGLNTEAFF. For the CDR3, the DNA is TGTGCCAGCAGCGTAGTTCCAGGGCTGAACACTGAAGCTTTCTTT.

The chain couples TRBV6-1 to TRBJ2-7; possible D gene TRBD1, 6 bases. CDR1 and CDR2 (germline): MNHNS, SASEGT. Trimming took off 0 bases at V and 2 bases at J, with 8 bases between the two ends. The CDR3 is 14 residues long. CDR3 DNA sequence: TGTGCCAGCAGTGAAGCGCACAGGGCCTACGAGCAGTACTTC. This codes for CASSEAHRAYEQYF.

DNA for the CDR3: TGTGCCAGCAGTCATGACAGCAATAGCAATCAGCCCCAGCATTTT. Its translation is CASSHDSNSNQPQHF. The V and J genes are TRBV6-1 and TRBJ1-5; D is possibly TRBD1 (5 bases). With 5 bases removed from V and 0 bases from J, the gap between germline ends came to 11 bases. CDR1 MNHNS and CDR2 SASEGT come from the germline V gene. The CDR3 covers 15 residues.

Only a few counts were recorded for this clone. This chain joins TRBV19 and TRBJ2-7; TRBD1 is a possible D gene (6 bases). Germline V gene data show CDR1 as LNHDA and CDR2 as SQIVND (reference sequence). The V gene lost 5 bases and the J gene lost 4 bases, with 15 bases spanning the gap. This CDR3 has 14 amino acids. CDR3 residues: CASSLTPTGYEQYF. In DNA, the CDR3 is TGTGCCAGTAGTCTGACCCCAACAGGGTACGAGCAGTACTTC. Full variable domain (remainder filled in from reference TRBV19 and TRBJ2-7): DGGITQSPKYLFRKEGQNVTLSCEQNLNHDAMYWYRQDPGQGLRLIYYSQIVNDFQKGDIAEGYSVSREKKESFPLTVTSAQKNPTAFYLCASSLTPTGYEQYFGPGTRLTVT.

This chain joins TRBV5-4 and TRBJ2-2, with 7 bases that match TRBD2. The germline gives CDR1 SGHNT, CDR2 YYREEE (reference sequence). J lost 0 bases, V lost 4 bases, and 9 bases had no gene match. The CDR3 is 17 residues long. The DNA for the CDR3 is TGTGCCAGCAGCCAGACCCAAGCGGGGACGAACACCGGGGAGCTGTTTTTT. Amino acids: CASSQTQAGTNTGELFF.

The V gene is TRBV18, the J gene TRBJ2-1; 8 positions agree with TRBD1. V trimming: 5 bases; J trimming: 7 bases; junction bases outside the gene matches: 10. This CDR3 comprises 15 residues. Germline loops: CDR1 KGHSH, CDR2 LQKENI. The CDR3 sequence: CASSISMQGANEQFF. CDR3 nucleotides: TGTGCCAGCTCAATTTCGATGCAGGGGGCAAATGAGCAGTTCTTC.

Only one count was recorded for this clone. The chain carries TRBV7-6 and TRBJ2-4, with 7 bases lining up with TRBD2. The ends lost 3 bases at V and 3 bases at J; junction bases unmatched: 5. Germline V gives CDR1 SGHVS, CDR2 FNYEAQ. The CDR3 covers 15 residues. The CDR3 nucleotides read TGTGCCAGCAGCTTTGGGGGGGAATACAAAAACATTCAGTACTTC. Amino acid sequence: CASSFGGEYKNIQYF.

V usage is TRBV7-6 and J usage is TRBJ1-2; a possible D gene is TRBD1 (6 bases). Germline V gives CDR1 SGHVS, CDR2 FNYEAQ. Trimming cost V 1 base and J 0 bases, with 12 bases left between them. CDR3 length: 16 residues. The CDR3 DNA sequence: TGTGCCAGCAGCTTAGAGGTGACAGGTGCTAACTATGGCTACACCTTC. Its translation is CASSLEVTGANYGYTF.

This clone has only one observation. This rearrangement joins TRBV9 to TRBJ2-1; D is possibly TRBD2 (5 bases). Germline-derived CDR1 and CDR2 are SGDLS and YYNGEE. Trimming removed 0 bases at V and 8 bases at J, with 21 bases between. The CDR3 runs to 17 residues. CDR3 protein: CASSVGTRLKAEDEQFF. DNA for the CDR3: TGTGCCAGCAGCGTAGGGACCCGCCTCAAGGCGGAGGATGAGCAGTTCTTC.

The chain recombines TRBV5-1 with TRBJ2-7; the D gene is possibly TRBD1 (5 bases). The V and J ends lost 1 base and 2 bases respectively, with 7 bases between them. The CDR3 spans 13 residues. CDR1 SGHRS and CDR2 YFSETQ come from the germline V gene. In DNA, the CDR3 is TGCGCCAGCAGCTTGCCAGGGACCTACGAGCAGTACTTC. Its translation: CASSLPGTYEQYF.

The chain uses TRBV27 and TRBJ2-5; D not resolved. From germline, CDR1 is MNHEY and CDR2 SMNVEV (reference sequence). Trimming took 1 base from V and 5 from J, leaving 8 bases between them. There are 13 residues in the CDR3. The CDR3 reads CASSLYQAETQYF. CDR3 in DNA: TGTGCCAGCAGTTTATACCAGGCTGAGACCCAGTACTTC.

The chain couples TRBV27 to TRBJ2-1; a possible D gene is TRBD1 (6 bases). Germline loops: CDR1 MNHEY, CDR2 SMNVEV (reference sequence). This CDR3 contains 17 residues. The V end lost 6 bases, the J end lost 4 bases, and 22 bases lay between the germline ends. CDR3 in DNA: TGTGCCAGCAGCCGAATTGCGATAGGGCAGGGGTACAATGAGCAGTTCTTC. Amino acids: CASSRIAIGQGYNEQFF.

This clone was observed a handful of times. The likely explanation is a read error, given a far larger clone one base away. This chain connects TRBV4-2 to TRBJ1-5, with 9 bases lining up with TRBD1. V lost 2 bases, J lost 5 bases, and 13 bases stayed unmatched. Germline V gene lookup returns CDR1 LGHNA and CDR2 YNFKEQ. The CDR3 is 18 residues long. CDR3 residues: CASSQPLSTGGDHQPQHF. In DNA form, the CDR3 reads TGTGCCAGCAGCCAACCTCTATCGACAGGGGGGGACCATCAGCCCCAGCATTTT.

CDR3 sequence: CASSSARTSGLETQYF. The CDR3 DNA sequence: TGTGCCAGCAGCTCCGCGAGGACTAGCGGACTAGAGACCCAGTACTTC. The chain carries TRBV7-9 and TRBJ2-5, with TRBD2 matching 10 bases. This CDR3 has 16 residues. Germline-derived CDR1 and CDR2 are SEHNR and FQNEAQ (reference sequence). Trimming took 4 bases from V and 4 from J; bases not matched to a gene: 9.

This chain uses TRBV27 with TRBJ2-7; D remains unclear. The V gene's germline CDR1 is MNHEY and CDR2 SMNVEV (reference sequence). The CDR3 spans 13 residues. V was cut by 2 bases and J by 4 bases, with 9 bases left in between. CDR3 nucleotides: TGTGCCAGCAGTTTACGACATGGTTACGAGCAGTACTTC. It encodes CASSLRHGYEQYF.

The chain combines TRBV10-3 with TRBJ2-1; D perhaps matches TRBD1 (5 bases). Germline CDR1 is ENHRY and CDR2 is SYGVKD. This CDR3 spans 13 amino acids. The V and J ends lost 8 bases and 5 bases respectively, with 13 bases between them. CDR3 DNA sequence: TGTGCCATCGGCACCATAGGGGACAATGAGCAGTTCTTC. Protein: CAIGTIGDNEQFF.

The chain has TRBV19 and TRBJ2-2; TRBD2 matches at 7 bases. After removal of 2 bases from V and 6 bases from J, the junction contained 6 bases not matched to a gene. CDR1 is LNHDA, CDR2 SQIVND, per germline (reference sequence). There are 15 residues in the CDR3. The CDR3 loop reads CASSISGTLAGELFF. The CDR3 nucleotides read TGTGCCAGTAGTATAAGCGGGACTCTCGCCGGGGAGCTGTTTTTT.

V is TRBV10-3 and J is TRBJ2-3; 10 nucleotides line up with TRBD1. The CDR3 is made up of 16 amino acids. The germline V gene has CDR1 ENHRY and CDR2 SYGVKD. Trimming took 2 bases from V and 3 from J; bases not matched to a gene: 5. CDR3 loop: CAISELGTGATDTQYF. The CDR3 DNA sequence: TGTGCCATCAGTGAGCTAGGGACAGGGGCAACAGATACGCAGTATTTT.